The 22 T cell receptor beta chains presented below share a single source sample, sequenced in a study of ipilimumab plus nivolumab after autologous stem cell transplantation. Assay used: immunoSEQ multiplex PCR; TCRdb lists only in-frame clones, some missing. The sample records over 35,000 clones, nearly 95% being singletons. Sample: PBMCs, taken in a trial of ipilimumab plus nivolumab as post-transplant consolidation. Receptor source: a male donor with multiple myeloma.

This clone was counted only a few times. The CDR3 DNA reads TGTGCCAGTAGTGCCCTAGTTGGGCAGCCCCAGCATTTT. Its protein product is CASSALVGQPQHF. The rearrangement uses TRBV19 and TRBJ1-5; no reliable D call. This CDR3 comprises 13 residues. The V end lost 5 bases, the J end lost 7 bases, and 12 bases lay between the germline ends. The germline gives CDR1 LNHDA, CDR2 SQIVND (reference sequence).

The chain recombines TRBV9 with TRBJ1-5; 7 nucleotides align to TRBD1. CDR3 length: 15 amino acids. The ends lost 4 bases at V and 4 bases at J; junction bases unmatched: 8. Germline V gene data show CDR1 as SGDLS and CDR2 as YYNGEE. The CDR3 nucleotides are TGTGCCAGCAGCCCCAGGGGGGTGGCAAATCAGCCCCAGCATTTT. This gives the protein CASSPRGVANQPQHF.

This sequence joins TRBV10-3 and TRBJ1-1, with 7 bases matching TRBD1. V shed 2 bases, J shed 1 base, and the junction held 1 base outside the gene matches. CDR3 length: 14 residues. Germline CDR1 and CDR2: ENHRY and SYGVKD. CDR3 DNA: TGTGCCATCAGTGAGCGACAGGGGAACACTGAAGCTTTCTTT. As protein: CAISERQGNTEAFF.

Regarding this clone: In the same sample, other DNA sequences code for this CDR3. The chain employs TRBV9 and TRBJ1-6; 9 positions match TRBD1. The germline CDR1 and CDR2 sequences are SGDLS and YYNGEE. The ends lost 3 bases at V and 7 bases at J; junction bases unmatched: 8. CDR3 length: 16 residues. The CDR3 here is CASSGTGGTGNSPLHF. In nucleotides, the CDR3 is TGTGCCAGCAGCGGAACCGGGGGGACAGGGAATTCACCCCTCCACTTT.

This chain links TRBV6-5 with TRBJ1-5; 7 bases are shared with TRBD1. The CDR3 runs 15 residues. Germline trimming cut 6 bases from V and 4 bases from J; bases unmatched to any gene: 9. Germline assignment: CDR1 MNHEY and CDR2 SVGAGI. CDR3 in DNA: TGTGCCAGCAGCGGAAGTACAGGGGAAAATCAGCCCCAGCATTTT. Amino acid sequence: CASSGSTGENQPQHF.

The gene calls are TRBV4-3 and TRBJ2-3; 7 bases align to TRBD1. Germline lookup yields CDR1 LGHNA and CDR2 YSLEER. The trim removed 4 bases at V and 4 bases at J, leaving 8 bases unmatched. The CDR3 covers 15 residues. The DNA for the CDR3 is TGCGCCAGCAGCCCGACAGGGTTACGGGCAGATACGCAGTATTTT. Its protein is CASSPTGLRADTQYF.

This clone has a single count. V gene TRBV29-1 combines with J gene TRBJ1-1; D call uncertain. The CDR3 runs to 12 residues. The germline V gene has CDR1 SQVTM and CDR2 ANQGSEA. V was shortened by 6 bases and J by 1 base, with 9 bases between the two germline ends. CDR3 loop: CSVSDTNTEAFF. For the CDR3, the DNA is TGCAGCGTAAGCGACACGAACACTGAAGCTTTCTTT.

This clone was detected once. This chain connects TRBV11-3 to TRBJ2-5; tentative D call: TRBD2 (7 bases). This CDR3 spans 13 amino acids. V was cut by 2 bases and J by 5 bases, with 9 bases left in between. The germline CDR1 and CDR2 sequences are SGHNT and YENEEA. CDR3 protein: CASSLWGGETQYF. In DNA, the CDR3 is TGTGCCAGCAGCTTATGGGGGGGCGAGACCCAGTACTTC. The full variable domain, with the rest looked up from reference TRBV11-3 and TRBJ2-5, is EAGVVQSPRYKIIEKKQPVAFWCNPISGHNTLYWYLQNLGQGPELLIRYENEEAVDDSQLPKDRFSAERLKGVDSTLKIQPAELGDSAVYLCASSLWGGETQYFGPGTRLLVL.

This chain connects TRBV28 to TRBJ1-1; D is undetermined. CDR3 length equals 15 residues. V was cut by 3 bases and J by 5 bases, with 16 bases left in between. The germline V gene has CDR1 MDHEN and CDR2 SYDVKM. CDR3 residues: CASSFSGSRGTEAFF. The CDR3 DNA reads as TGTGCCAGCAGTTTCTCTGGCAGCCGCGGAACTGAAGCTTTCTTT.

V is TRBV7-2 and J is TRBJ2-5; tentatively, D is TRBD1 (6 bases). V gave up 4 bases and J gave up 0 bases, with 9 bases separating them. The germline V gene has CDR1 SGHTA and CDR2 FQGNSA. CDR3 size: 14 residues. The CDR3 loop reads CASSYDRYQETQYF. CDR3 DNA: TGTGCCAGCAGCTACGACAGGTACCAAGAGACCCAGTACTTC.

The V call is TRBV6-4, the J call TRBJ1-1; the D is unclear. The germline V gene has CDR1 MRHNA and CDR2 SNTAGT. Trimming took off 4 bases at V and 5 bases at J, with 14 bases between the two ends. This CDR3 has 14 residues. In DNA, the CDR3 is TGTGCCAGCAGTGCCTCCCCGGACGGAACTGAAGCTTTCTTT. Amino acid sequence: CASSASPDGTEAFF.

The J gene is TRBJ2-3, the V gene TRBV19; D remains unclear. The V end was cut by 3 bases, the J end by 6 bases, with 4 bases between. From germline, CDR1 is LNHDA and CDR2 SQIVND (reference sequence). This CDR3 has 11 residues. This chain's CDR3 is CASSIADTQYF. Here the CDR3 DNA reads TGTGCCAGTAGTATTGCGGATACGCAGTATTTT.

This CDR3 reads CASRTDRNTEAFF. CDR3 bases: TGTGCCAGCAGAACCGACAGGAACACTGAAGCTTTCTTT. This rearrangement joins TRBV11-2 to TRBJ1-1; possibly TRBD1 for D (5 bases). Germline values: CDR1 SGHAT, CDR2 FQNNGV. Trimming took off 6 bases at V and 1 base at J, with 9 bases between the two ends. The CDR3 length is 13 residues.

The CDR3 sequence is CASSSLGTSPDEQYF. The CDR3 DNA reads as TGTGCCAGCAGTTCCCTCGGGACTAGCCCCGACGAGCAGTACTTC. The chain employs TRBV27 and TRBJ2-7; TRBD2 aligns across 9 bases. The V and J ends lost 4 bases and 5 bases, in that order; junction bases with no gene match: 9. CDR1 is MNHEY, CDR2 SMNVEV, per germline (reference sequence). The CDR3 is 15 residues long.

V gene TRBV29-1 combines with J gene TRBJ1-1; D ambiguous. V was clipped by 1 base and J by 4 bases, with 4 bases between them. CDR3 size: 11 residues. Germline V gene data show CDR1 as SQVTM and CDR2 as ANQGSEA. The CDR3 region is CSVEVATEAFF. The CDR3 DNA reads as TGCAGCGTTGAAGTCGCCACTGAAGCTTTCTTT.

V usage is TRBV4-3 and J usage is TRBJ2-2; 7 bases are a match to TRBD1. This CDR3 region has 15 residues. V trimming: 1 base; J trimming: 1 base; junction bases outside the gene matches: 0. Looked up from germline, CDR1 is LGHNA and CDR2 is YSLEER. The CDR3 is CASSQGTGNTGELFF. CDR3 bases: TGCGCCAGCAGCCAAGGGACAGGGAACACCGGGGAGCTGTTTTTT.

In its sample, this clone was seen once. The chain combines TRBV7-2 with TRBJ2-2, with TRBD2 identical over 10 bases. Germline CDR1 SGHTA, CDR2 FQGNSA. V was clipped by 7 bases and J by 5 bases; unmatched bases: 7. The CDR3 contains 15 residues. As DNA, the CDR3 is TGTGCCAGCACCCCCCTAGCGGGAGAGACCGGGGAGCTGTTTTTT. It translates to CASTPLAGETGELFF.

Written as DNA, the CDR3 is TGTGCCAGCAGCTTAGCCGGACAGGGAGAGACCCAGTACTTC. This translates into CASSLAGQGETQYF. The rearrangement joins TRBV11-2 to TRBJ2-5, with 8 bases matching TRBD1. Germline CDR1 SGHAT, CDR2 FQNNGV. With 1 base clipped from V and 4 bases from J, the junction kept 2 bases outside the gene matches. This CDR3 spans 14 amino acids.

This chain links TRBV7-3 with TRBJ2-3, with TRBD2 matching over 8 bases. Trimming cost V 1 base and J 4 bases; bases outside gene matches: 4. The CDR3 runs to 15 residues. The germline gives CDR1 SGHTA, CDR2 FQGTGA. CDR3 in amino acids: CASSLIAGIPDTQYF. In DNA, the CDR3 is TGTGCCAGCAGCTTAATAGCGGGAATCCCAGATACGCAGTATTTT.

The chain is built from TRBV18 and TRBJ2-7, with D possibly TRBD2 on 7 matching bases. This CDR3 is built from 14 residues. V lost 2 bases and J 4 bases, leaving 12 bases between the germline ends. Germline-derived CDR1 and CDR2 are KGHSH and LQKENI. The CDR3 loop reads CASSPSRGGYEQYF. DNA for the CDR3: TGTGCCAGCTCACCATCGAGGGGGGGGTACGAGCAGTACTTC.

The J gene is TRBJ2-3, the V gene TRBV6-1; 10 bases are a match to TRBD1. The CDR3 has 14 residues. Germline V gives CDR1 MNHNS, CDR2 SASEGT. J gave up 1 base and V 6 bases, and 1 base lay outside the gene matches. CDR3 in amino acids: CASSGTGGTDTQYF. DNA for the CDR3: TGTGCCAGCAGCGGGACAGGGGGCACAGATACGCAGTATTTT.

This chain connects TRBV6-5 to TRBJ1-2; possible D gene TRBD1, 5 bases. Trimming removed 0 bases from V and 5 bases from J, with 16 bases in between. CDR3 length equals 16 residues. Germline CDR1 MNHEY, CDR2 SVGAGI. CDR3 bases: TGTGCCAGCAGTTACTCGAGCTATGGCGGGGCATATGGCTACACCTTC. It codes for CASSYSSYGGAYGYTF.